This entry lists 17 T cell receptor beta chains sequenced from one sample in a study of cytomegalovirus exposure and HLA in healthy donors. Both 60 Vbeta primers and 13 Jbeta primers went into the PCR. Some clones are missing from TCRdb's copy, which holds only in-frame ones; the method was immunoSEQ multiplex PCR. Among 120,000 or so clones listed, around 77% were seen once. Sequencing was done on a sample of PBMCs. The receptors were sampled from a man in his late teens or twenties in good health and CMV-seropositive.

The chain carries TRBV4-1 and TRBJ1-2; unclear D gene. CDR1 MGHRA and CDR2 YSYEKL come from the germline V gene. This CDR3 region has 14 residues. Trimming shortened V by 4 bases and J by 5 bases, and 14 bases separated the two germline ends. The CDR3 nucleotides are TGCGCCAGCAGCCCCTCCTCGGGAGAGTATGGCTACACCTTC. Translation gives CASSPSSGEYGYTF.

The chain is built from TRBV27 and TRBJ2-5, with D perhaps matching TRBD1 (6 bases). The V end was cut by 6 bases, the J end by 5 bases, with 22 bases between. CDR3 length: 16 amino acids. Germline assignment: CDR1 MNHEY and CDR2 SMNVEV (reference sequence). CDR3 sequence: CASSRTGTPGQETQYF. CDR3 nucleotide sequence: TGTGCCAGCAGCCGAACCGGGACACCCGGGCAGGAGACCCAGTACTTC.

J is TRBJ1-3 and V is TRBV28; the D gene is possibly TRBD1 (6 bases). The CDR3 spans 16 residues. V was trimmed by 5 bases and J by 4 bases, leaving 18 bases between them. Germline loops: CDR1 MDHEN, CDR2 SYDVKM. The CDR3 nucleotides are TGTGCCAGCAGTCCCTATGGCAGGGGAATGGGAAACACCATATATTTT. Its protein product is CASSPYGRGMGNTIYF. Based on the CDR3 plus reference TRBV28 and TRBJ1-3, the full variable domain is DVKVTQSSRYLVKRTGEKVFLECVQDMDHENMFWYRQDPGLGLRLIYFSYDVKMKEKGDIPEGYSVSREKKERFSLILESASTNQTSMYLCASSPYGRGMGNTIYFGEGSWLTVV.

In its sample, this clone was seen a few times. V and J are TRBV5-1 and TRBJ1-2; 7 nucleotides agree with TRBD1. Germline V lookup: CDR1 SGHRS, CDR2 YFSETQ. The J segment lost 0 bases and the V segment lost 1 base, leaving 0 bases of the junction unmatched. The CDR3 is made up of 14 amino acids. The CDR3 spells CASSLTGANYGYTF. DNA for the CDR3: TGCGCCAGCAGCTTGACAGGGGCTAACTATGGCTACACCTTC. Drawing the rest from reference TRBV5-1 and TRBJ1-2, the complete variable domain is KAGVTQTPRYLIKTRGQQVTLSCSPISGHRSVSWYQQTPGQGLQFLFEYFSETQRNKGNFPGRFSGRQFSNSRSEMNVSTLELGDSALYLCASSLTGANYGYTFGSGTRLTVV.

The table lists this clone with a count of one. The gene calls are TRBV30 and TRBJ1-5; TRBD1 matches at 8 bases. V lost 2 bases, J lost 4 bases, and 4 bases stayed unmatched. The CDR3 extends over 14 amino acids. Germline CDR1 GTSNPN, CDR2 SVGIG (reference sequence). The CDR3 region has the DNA TGTGCCTGGAGTACACGACAGGGGAATCAGCCCCAGCATTTT. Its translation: CAWSTRQGNQPQHF. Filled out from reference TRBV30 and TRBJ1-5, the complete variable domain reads SQTIHQWPATLVQPVGSPLSLECTVEGTSNPNLYWYRQAAGRGLQLLFYSVGIGQISSEVPQNLSASRPQDRQFILSSKKLLLSDSGFYLCAWSTRQGNQPQHFGDGTRLSIL.

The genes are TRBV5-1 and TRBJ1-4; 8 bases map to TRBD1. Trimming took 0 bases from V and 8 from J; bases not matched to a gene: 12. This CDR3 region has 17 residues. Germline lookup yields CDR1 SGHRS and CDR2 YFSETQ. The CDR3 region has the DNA TGCGCCAGCAGCTTGGCAAAGGGACAGGCGATCTCAGAAAAACTGTTTTTT. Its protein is CASSLAKGQAISEKLFF.

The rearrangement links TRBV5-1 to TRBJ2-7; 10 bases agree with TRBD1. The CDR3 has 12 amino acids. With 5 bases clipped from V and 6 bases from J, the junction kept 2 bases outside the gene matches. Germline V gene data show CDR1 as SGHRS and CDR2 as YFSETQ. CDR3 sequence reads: CASRDRGSEQYF. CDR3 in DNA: TGCGCCAGCAGGGACAGGGGGAGCGAGCAGTACTTC.

CDR3 DNA sequence: TGTGCCAGCAGCGTAGAACTAGCGGTATACAATGAGCAGTTCTTC. As protein: CASSVELAVYNEQFF. The chain employs TRBV9 and TRBJ2-1; TRBD2 matches 8 bases. CDR3 length: 15 amino acids. V lost 0 bases to trimming and J lost 4 bases; unmatched junction nucleotides: 3. Per the germline V gene, CDR1 is SGDLS and CDR2 is YYNGEE. Looking up the rest from reference TRBV9 and TRBJ2-1 gives the full variable domain: DSGVTQTPKHLITATGQRVTLRCSPRSGDLSVYWYQQSLDQGLQFLIQYYNGEERAKGNILERFSAQQFPDLHSELNLSSLELGDSALYFCASSVELAVYNEQFFGPGTRLTVL.

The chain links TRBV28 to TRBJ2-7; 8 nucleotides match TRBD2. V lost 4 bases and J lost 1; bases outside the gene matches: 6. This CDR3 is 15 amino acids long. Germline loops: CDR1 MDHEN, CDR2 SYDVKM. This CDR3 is CASSYSGEHSYEQYF. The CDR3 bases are TGTGCCAGCAGTTATAGCGGGGAACATTCCTACGAGCAGTACTTC.

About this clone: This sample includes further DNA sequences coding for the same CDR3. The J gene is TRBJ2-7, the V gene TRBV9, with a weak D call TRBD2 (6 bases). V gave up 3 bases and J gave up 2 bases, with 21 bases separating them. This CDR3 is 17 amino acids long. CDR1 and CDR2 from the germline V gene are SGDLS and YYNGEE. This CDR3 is CASSDPTGGDGPYEQYF. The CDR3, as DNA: TGTGCCAGCAGCGACCCCACCGGAGGGGATGGCCCCTACGAGCAGTACTTC.

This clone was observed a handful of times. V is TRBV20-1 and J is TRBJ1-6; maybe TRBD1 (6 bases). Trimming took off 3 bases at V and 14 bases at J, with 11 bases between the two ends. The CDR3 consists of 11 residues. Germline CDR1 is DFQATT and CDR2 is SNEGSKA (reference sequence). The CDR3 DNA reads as TGCAGTGCTAGTCAGGGGAGTGCCCTCCACTTT. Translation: CSASQGSALHF.

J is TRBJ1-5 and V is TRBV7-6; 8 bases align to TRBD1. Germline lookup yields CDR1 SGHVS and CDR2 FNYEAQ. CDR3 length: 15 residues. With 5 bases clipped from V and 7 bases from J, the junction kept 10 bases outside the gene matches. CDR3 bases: TGTGCCAGCAGCCTCGGACAGGGTGAAGGGCAGCCCCAGCATTTT. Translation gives CASSLGQGEGQPQHF.

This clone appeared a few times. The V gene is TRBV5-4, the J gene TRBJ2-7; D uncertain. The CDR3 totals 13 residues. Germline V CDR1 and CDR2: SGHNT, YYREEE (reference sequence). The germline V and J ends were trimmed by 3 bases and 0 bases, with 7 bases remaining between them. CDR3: CASSSTPSYEQYF. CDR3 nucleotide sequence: TGTGCCAGCAGCTCTACTCCCTCCTACGAGCAGTACTTC. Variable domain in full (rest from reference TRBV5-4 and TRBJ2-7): ETGVTQSPTHLIKTRGQQVTLRCSSQSGHNTVSWYQQALGQGPQFIFQYYREEENGRGNFPPRFSGLQFPNYSSELNVNALELDDSALYLCASSSTPSYEQYFGPGTRLTVT.

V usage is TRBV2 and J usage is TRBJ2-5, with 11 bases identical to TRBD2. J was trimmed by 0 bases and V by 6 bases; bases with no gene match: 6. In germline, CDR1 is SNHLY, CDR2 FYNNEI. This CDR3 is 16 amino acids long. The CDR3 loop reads CASRPLAGGNQETQYF. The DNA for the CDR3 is TGTGCCAGCAGGCCCCTAGCGGGGGGCAACCAAGAGACCCAGTACTTC.

As DNA, the CDR3 is TGCGCCAGCACCCAAAAAACAGGGACTGAAGCTTTCTTT. Amino acid sequence: CASTQKTGTEAFF. This chain connects TRBV5-1 to TRBJ1-1; TRBD1 is a possible D gene (6 bases). The CDR3 extends over 13 amino acids. Germline V gene lookup returns CDR1 SGHRS and CDR2 YFSETQ. The ends were cut back, 6 bases at V and 5 bases at J, with 14 bases in the middle.

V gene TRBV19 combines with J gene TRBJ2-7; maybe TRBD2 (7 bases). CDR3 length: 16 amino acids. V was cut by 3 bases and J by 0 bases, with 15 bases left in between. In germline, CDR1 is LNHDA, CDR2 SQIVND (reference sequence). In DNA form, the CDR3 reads TGTGCCAGTAGTATCCCGGGGAGGGGGAACTCCTACGAGCAGTACTTC. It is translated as CASSIPGRGNSYEQYF. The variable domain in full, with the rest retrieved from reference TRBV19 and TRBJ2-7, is DGGITQSPKYLFRKEGQNVTLSCEQNLNHDAMYWYRQDPGQGLRLIYYSQIVNDFQKGDIAEGYSVSREKKESFPLTVTSAQKNPTAFYLCASSIPGRGNSYEQYFGPGTRLTVT.

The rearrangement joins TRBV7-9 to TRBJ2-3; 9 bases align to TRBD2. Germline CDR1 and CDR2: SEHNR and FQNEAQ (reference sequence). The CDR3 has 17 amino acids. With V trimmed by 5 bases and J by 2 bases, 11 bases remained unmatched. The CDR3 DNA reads TGTGCCAGCAGCCCGAAAGTGACTAGCGGACCCACAGATACGCAGTATTTT. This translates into CASSPKVTSGPTDTQYF. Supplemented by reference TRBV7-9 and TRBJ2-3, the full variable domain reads DTGVSQNPRHKITKRGQNVTFRCDPISEHNRLYWYRQTLGQGPEFLTYFQNEAQLEKSRLLSDRFSAERPKGSFSTLEIQRTEQGDSAMYLCASSPKVTSGPTDTQYFGPGTRLTVL.